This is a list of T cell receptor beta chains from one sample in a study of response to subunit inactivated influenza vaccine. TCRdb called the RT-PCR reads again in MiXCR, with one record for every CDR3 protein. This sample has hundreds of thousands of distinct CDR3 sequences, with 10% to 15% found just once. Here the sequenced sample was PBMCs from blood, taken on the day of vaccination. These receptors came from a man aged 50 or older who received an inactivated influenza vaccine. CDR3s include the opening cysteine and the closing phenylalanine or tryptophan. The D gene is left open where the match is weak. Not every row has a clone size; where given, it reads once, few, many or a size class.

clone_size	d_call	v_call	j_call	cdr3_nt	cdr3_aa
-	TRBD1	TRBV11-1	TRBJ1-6	TGTGCCAGCAGCATGGGGCAGGGGGCCGGGTCCTATAATTCACCCCTCCACTTT	CASSMGQGAGSYNSPLHF
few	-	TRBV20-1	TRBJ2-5	TGCAGTGCTAGAGATCTAATACACCACCAAGAGACCCAGTACTTC	CSARDLIHHQETQYF
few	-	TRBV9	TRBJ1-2	TGTGCCAGCAGCGTAGACGCTCCGGACAGCATCTATGGCTACACCTTC	CASSVDAPDSIYGYTF
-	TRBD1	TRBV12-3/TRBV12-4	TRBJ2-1	TGTGCCAGCAGTTTGAGGACAGGGGGTGGCAATGAGCAGTTCTTC	CASSLRTGGGNEQFF
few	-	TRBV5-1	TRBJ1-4	TGCGCCAGCAGCGCCCGATCAGCCGCAACTAATGAAAAACTGTTTTTT	CASSARSAATNEKLFF
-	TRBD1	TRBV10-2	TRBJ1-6	TGCGCCAGCATGAAGGGGGCAAGGACACCCCTCCACTTT	CASMKGARTPLHF
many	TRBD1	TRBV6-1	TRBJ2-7	TGTGCCAGCAGTCCCGTAGGGGGCCCCTCCGAGCAGTACTTC	CASSPVGGPSEQYF
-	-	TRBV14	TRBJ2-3	TGTGCCAGCAGCCAAGGGTCACGCGCAGATACGCAGTATTTT	CASSQGSRADTQYF
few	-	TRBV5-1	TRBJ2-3	TGCGCCAGCAGCCCCGAGTTGGCAGATACGCAGTATTTT	CASSPELADTQYF
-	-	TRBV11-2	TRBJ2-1	TGTGCCAGCAGCTTGAACTTAGTCCCCGTCGGCAATGAGCAGTTCTTC	CASSLNLVPVGNEQFF
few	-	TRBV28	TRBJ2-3	TGTGCCAGCAGTCTCATGACTAATACGCAGTATTTT	CASSLMTNTQYF
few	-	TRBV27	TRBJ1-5	TGTGCCAGCAGTTTTGTTCAGTATAGCAATCAGCCCCAGCATTTT	CASSFVQYSNQPQHF
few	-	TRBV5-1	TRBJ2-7	TGCGCCAGCAGCTATAGACAGGATTCCTACGAGCAGTACTTC	CASSYRQDSYEQYF
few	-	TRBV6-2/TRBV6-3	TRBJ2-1	TGTGCCAGCAGTCTTTTGGGAGCGGAGTCCTACAATGAGCAGTTCTTC	CASSLLGAESYNEQFF
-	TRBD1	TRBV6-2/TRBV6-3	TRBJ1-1	TGTGCCAGCAGTGACAGGGGGCGAAACACTGAAGCTTTCTTT	CASSDRGRNTEAFF
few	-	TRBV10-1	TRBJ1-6	TGCGCCAGCAGTCCGGACAGAAATTCACCCCTCCACTTT	CASSPDRNSPLHF
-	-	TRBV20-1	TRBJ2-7	TGCAGTGCTACATCCCCCGTTGACGCCAACTCCTACGAGCAGTACTTC	CSATSPVDANSYEQYF
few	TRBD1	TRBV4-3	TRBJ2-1	TGCGCCAGCAGCCACGGACAGGGCTACAATGAGCAGTTCTTC	CASSHGQGYNEQFF
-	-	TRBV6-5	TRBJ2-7	TGTGCCAGCAGTTACTCTCGGGGCAGACTAAGCTACGAGCAGTACTTC	CASSYSRGRLSYEQYF
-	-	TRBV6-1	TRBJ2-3	TGTGCCAGCAGTCCCCGGGGTACCACCACAGATACGCAGTATTTT	CASSPRGTTTDTQYF
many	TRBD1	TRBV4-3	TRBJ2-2	TGCGCCAGCAGCCGGGGACAGGGAGACACCGGGGAGCTGTTTTTT	CASSRGQGDTGELFF
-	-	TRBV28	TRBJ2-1	TGTGCCAGCAGCCCAAGAGAGAGGCGCTACAATGAGCAGTTCTTC	CASSPRERRYNEQFF
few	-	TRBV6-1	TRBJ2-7	TGTGCCAGCAGTGCTGCTAGGGGCTACGAGCAGTACTTC	CASSAARGYEQYF